In its sample, the clone carrying this T cell receptor beta chain was seen once. The sample originates from a study of OX40 agonist ivuxolimab in advanced cancers. With baseline, cycle 4 day 1, and cycle 7 day 1 as timepoints, blood was sampled. The CDR3 runs to 13 residues. The J segment lost 0 bases and the V segment lost 9 bases, leaving 4 bases of the junction unmatched. Germline values: CDR1 LNHDA, CDR2 SQIVND (reference sequence). Data came from immunoSEQ multiplex PCR; TCRdb stores just in-frame clones and leaves some out. Of approximately 26,000 clones listed, roughly four fifths are singletons.

The origin of this receptor is an adult with an advanced solid tumor such as melanoma, head and neck, liver or kidney cancer. The starting material was CD4+ or CD8+ T cells sorted from blood, obtained in a trial of the OX40 agonist ivuxolimab. V and J are TRBV19 and TRBJ1-1; 7 bases are shared with TRBD1. CDR3: CASLGTVNTEAFF. The CDR3 bases are TGTGCCAGCCTCGGGACAGTGAACACTGAAGCTTTCTTT.